This T cell receptor beta chain was sequenced in a study of T cells in Graves' hyperthyroidism and ophthalmopathy. Whole-study results and caveats: Classification by a 13 V-J model distinguished ophthalmopathy from stable hyperthyroidism.

What was amplified from RNA transcripts were TCR beta CDR3 regions. With the HTBI primer set, the TCR CDR3 went through a first round of RT-PCR. TCRdb passed the multiplex PCR reads through MiXCR, listing each CDR3 protein once. The table has hundreds of thousands of distinct CDR3 sequences, about 45% seen once. If no ophthalmopathy progression occurred within 18 months, Graves' hyperthyroidism was stable. Patients aged 18 to 65 had newly diagnosed hyperthyroidism lasting under 2 months. Together with thyroid ultrasound, orbital computed tomography, serum thyroxine and TRAb, clinical symptoms were used for diagnoses. Deletions cut 5 bases from V and 6 bases from J, with 7 bases between. The length of the CDR3 is 12 residues. Looked up from germline, CDR1 is SEHNR and CDR2 is FQNEAQ (reference sequence). Of note for this clonotype: The antigen remains unidentified.

J is TRBJ2-2 and V is TRBV7-9; no clear D. This clonotype was sampled from a woman aged 18-29 years with Graves' hyperthyroidism. Sequencing input: peripheral blood or thyroid tissue (not recorded which). CDR3 residues: CASSQASGELFF. The CDR3, as DNA: TGTGCCAGCAGCCAAGCATCCGGGGAGCTGTTTTTT.